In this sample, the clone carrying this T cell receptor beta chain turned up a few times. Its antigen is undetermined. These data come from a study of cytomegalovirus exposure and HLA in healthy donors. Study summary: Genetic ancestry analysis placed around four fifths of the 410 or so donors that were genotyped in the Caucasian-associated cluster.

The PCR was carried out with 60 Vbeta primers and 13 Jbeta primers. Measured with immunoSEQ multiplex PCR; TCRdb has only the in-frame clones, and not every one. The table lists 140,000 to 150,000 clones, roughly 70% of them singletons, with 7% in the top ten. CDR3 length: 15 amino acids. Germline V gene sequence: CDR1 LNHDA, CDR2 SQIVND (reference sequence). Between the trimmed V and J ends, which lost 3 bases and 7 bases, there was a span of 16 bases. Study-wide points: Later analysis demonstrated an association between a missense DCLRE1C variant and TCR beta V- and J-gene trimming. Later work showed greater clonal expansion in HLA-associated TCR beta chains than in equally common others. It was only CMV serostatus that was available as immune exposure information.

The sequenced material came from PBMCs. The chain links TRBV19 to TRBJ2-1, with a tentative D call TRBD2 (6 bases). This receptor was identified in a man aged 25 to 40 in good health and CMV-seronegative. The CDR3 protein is CASSIWSVGGNEQFF. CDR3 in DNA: TGTGCCAGTAGTATTTGGTCTGTGGGGGGTAATGAGCAGTTCTTC.